This T cell receptor (beta chain) is from a study of T-cell reconstitution after alpha-beta-depleted transplantation in children listed by TCRdb under 2016. As for the study more broadly: Using TCR repertoire profiling, the study quantitatively followed how T-cell immune reconstitution unfolded in children after TCRalphabeta/CD19-depleted allogeneic hematopoietic cell transplantation.

The library was made by PCR. The sequencer listed for this sample is Illumina HiSeq 2500. Molecular barcoding was employed in the preparation of TCR libraries, with unique molecular identifiers being used to normalize TCRbeta repertoire quantification. The raw public data were reprocessed by TCRdb itself: fastp quality trimming at Q25, MiXCR clonotype calling, in-frame beta chains only. Here each entry gathers all rows of one CDR3 protein and keeps the most common genes and DNA. A total of hundreds of thousands of distinct CDR3 sequences appear in this sample, over 25% of them only once. 2% to 2.5% of the sample rests with the top ten. Note on this clonotype: Its antigen remains unidentified. Qualities for individual bases were not recorded, and no much larger clone is one base off.

Trimming at the junction amounts to 3 bases on V and 6 bases on J, and the germline ends lie 18 bases apart. From the germline V gene, CDR1 is SGHRS and CDR2 is YFSETQ. The CDR3 covers 15 residues, taking in both the cysteine and the phenylalanine. Of the read, only the CDR3 DNA is kept; its 45 bases are in frame from base 1. This TCR came from a human donor who donated a stem cell graft to a child with aplastic anemia. The chain couples TRBV5-1 to TRBJ1-2; a tentative D call is TRBD1 (6 bases match). The input for sequencing was PBMCs from the stem cell graft donor, taken from the stem cell graft. The DNA sequence is as follows: TGCGCCAGCAGCTCCTACAGGGATCGCCACGATGGCTACACCTTC. This gives the protein CASSSYRDRHDGYTF. The full variable domain, with segments outside the CDR3 supplied by the reference TRBV5-1 and TRBJ1-2 proteins, appears as KAGVTQTPRYLIKTRGQQVTLSCSPISGHRSVSWYQQTPGQGLQFLFEYFSETQRNKGNFPGRFSGRQFSNSRSEMNVSTLELGDSALYLCASSSYRDRHDGYTFGSGTRLTVV.